This T cell receptor beta chain was recovered during a study of OX40 agonist ivuxolimab in advanced cancers. On the study more broadly: Hepatocellular carcinoma, melanoma, renal cell or head and neck cancer affected the dose-escalation patients.

Study-level findings and limits: Relatively little clonal expansion, among the lowest observed, appeared in partial responders at 0.1-3.0 mg/kg.

Notes on this clone: Its antigen is unknown.

Clones were sequenced by immunoSEQ multiplex PCR, and TCRdb holds only the in-frame ones, with some missing. This repertoire shows 75,000 to 80,000 clones, over 75% found once; its top ten account for around 6.6%. The clonotype was recovered from an adult with an advanced solid tumor such as melanoma, head and neck, liver or kidney cancer. This specimen consisted of CD4+ or CD8+ T cells sorted from blood, obtained in a trial of the OX40 agonist ivuxolimab.

The DNA for the CDR3 is TGTGCCAGCAGCTTAGGACCGACAGGGACTGAAGCTTTCTTT. Residues: CASSLGPTGTEAFF. The genes are TRBV7-3 and TRBJ1-1, with 7 bases lining up with TRBD1. The V and J ends lost 2 bases and 5 bases, in that order; junction bases with no gene match: 5. CDR3 length: 14 amino acids. CDR1 SGHTA and CDR2 FQGTGA come from the germline V gene.